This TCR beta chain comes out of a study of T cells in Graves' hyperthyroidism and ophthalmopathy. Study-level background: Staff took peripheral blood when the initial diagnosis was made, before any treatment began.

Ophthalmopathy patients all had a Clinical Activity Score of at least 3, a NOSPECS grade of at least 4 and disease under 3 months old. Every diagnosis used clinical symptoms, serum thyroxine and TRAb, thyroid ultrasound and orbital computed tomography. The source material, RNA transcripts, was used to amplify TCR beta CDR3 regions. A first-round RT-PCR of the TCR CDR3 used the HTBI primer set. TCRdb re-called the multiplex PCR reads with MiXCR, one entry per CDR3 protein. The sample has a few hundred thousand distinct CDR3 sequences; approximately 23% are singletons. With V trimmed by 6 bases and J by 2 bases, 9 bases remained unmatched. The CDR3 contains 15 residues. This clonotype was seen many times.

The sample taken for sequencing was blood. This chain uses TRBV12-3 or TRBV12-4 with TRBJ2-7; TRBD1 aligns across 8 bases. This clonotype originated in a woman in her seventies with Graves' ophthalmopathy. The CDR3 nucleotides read TGTGCCAGCAGCACCTCCTCGACAGGGGCCTACGAGCAGTACTTC. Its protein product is CASSTSSTGAYEQYF.